The 27 T cell receptor beta chains below were found in one sample sequenced in a study of shared clonotypes between healthy human individuals. The table came from immunoSEQ multiplex PCR; TCRdb's copy has only in-frame clones and leaves some out. The sample lists 1.5 million to 2.5 million clones, approximately 94% occurring once. In the naive CD8 group, cells lacked CD45RO and were positively selected for CCR7, so terminally differentiated effector memory CD45RA+ cells were left out. Material: naive CD8+ T cells sorted from blood. These receptors were taken from a young man in good health.

This clone was observed once. CDR3 sequence (DNA): TGTGCCAGCAGTTTTATAGGACACTCTGGGGCCAACGTCCTGACTTTC. Translation: CASSFIGHSGANVLTF. This chain uses TRBV28 with TRBJ2-6; D is possibly TRBD1 (5 bases). The CDR3 spans 16 residues. The ends were cut back, 3 bases at V and 0 bases at J, with 9 bases in the middle. Germline CDR1 reads MDHEN; CDR2 reads SYDVKM.

The J gene is TRBJ2-1, the V gene TRBV19, with 10 bases lining up with TRBD2. The CDR3 covers 15 residues. V lost 2 bases to trimming and J lost 7 bases; unmatched junction nucleotides: 5. The germline CDR1 and CDR2 sequences are LNHDA and SQIVND (reference sequence). The CDR3 DNA is TGTGCCAGTAGTATACTAGCGGGAGTCCTTAATGAGCAGTTCTTC. It specifies CASSILAGVLNEQFF.

V and J are TRBV27 and TRBJ1-2; D might be TRBD1 (5 bases). This CDR3 comprises 15 residues. V lost 5 bases and J lost 5, with 18 bases in between. Germline V lookup: CDR1 MNHEY, CDR2 SMNVEV (reference sequence). CDR3 bases: TGTGCCAGCAGTCCCGGCTCGGGGGGAGGGTATGGCTACACCTTC. Translating it yields CASSPGSGGGYGYTF.

The chain carries TRBV5-4 and TRBJ1-2; 8 positions match TRBD1. Germline CDR1 is SGHNT and CDR2 is YYREEE (reference sequence). The ends lost 5 bases at V and 7 bases at J; junction bases unmatched: 10. The CDR3 spans 14 residues. The CDR3 DNA reads TGTGCCAGCAGACAGACAGGGGAATTGGCTGGCTACACCTTC. Its protein is CASRQTGELAGYTF.

The chain recombines TRBV27 with TRBJ2-7; 8 positions agree with TRBD1. CDR1 is MNHEY and CDR2 is SMNVEV in the germline V gene (reference sequence). The CDR3 loop spans 14 amino acids. With V trimmed by 5 bases and J by 3 bases, 6 bases remained unmatched. CDR3 DNA sequence: TGTGCCAGCAGTCAGACAGGGGCGAACTACGAGCAGTACTTC. Amino acid sequence: CASSQTGANYEQYF.

The V and J genes are TRBV5-6 and TRBJ2-7; D is possibly TRBD1 (6 bases). Germline CDR1 reads SGHDT; CDR2 reads YYEEEE. CDR3 length: 16 residues. Trimming removed 2 bases at V and 1 base at J, with 16 bases between. As DNA, the CDR3 is TGTGCCAGCAGCTTTGGGGTGGGACACTATTCCTACGAGCAGTACTTC. Protein: CASSFGVGHYSYEQYF.

This clone appeared a few times. V usage is TRBV10-3 and J usage is TRBJ2-7; D is ambiguous. Trimming took off 3 bases at V and 5 bases at J, with 11 bases between the two ends. The germline V gene has CDR1 ENHRY and CDR2 SYGVKD. The CDR3 covers 13 residues. This chain's CDR3 is CAISDHDLDEQYF. The CDR3 region has the DNA TGTGCCATCAGTGACCATGACCTGGACGAGCAGTACTTC.

The gene calls are TRBV6-5 and TRBJ1-1, with 7 bases matching TRBD1. V trimming: 7 bases; J trimming: 0 bases; junction bases outside the gene matches: 8. The germline CDR1 and CDR2 sequences are MNHEY and SVGAGI. This CDR3 region has 15 residues. The chain's CDR3 is CASTLGGGVNTEAFF. DNA of the CDR3: TGTGCCAGCACTTTAGGGGGCGGCGTGAACACTGAAGCTTTCTTT.

The chain combines TRBV7-8 with TRBJ2-3; D remains ambiguous. The V end was cut by 3 bases, the J end by 6 bases, with 10 bases between. This CDR3 region has 13 residues. CDR1 and CDR2 (germline): SGHVS, FQNEAQ. This chain's CDR3 is CASSFSGLDTQYF. The CDR3 DNA sequence: TGTGCCAGCAGCTTTTCCGGGCTGGATACGCAGTATTTT.

The V and J genes are TRBV30 and TRBJ1-1; TRBD1 agrees at 7 bases. Per germline, CDR1 GTSNPN and CDR2 SVGIG (reference sequence). Unmatched junction bases numbered 9, after V lost 3 bases and J lost 5 bases. The CDR3 runs to 14 residues. Here the CDR3 reads CAWRGTGVGTEAFF. The CDR3 coding sequence is TGTGCCTGGAGGGGTACAGGGGTAGGAACTGAAGCTTTCTTT. Drawing the rest from reference TRBV30 and TRBJ1-1, the complete variable domain is SQTIHQWPATLVQPVGSPLSLECTVEGTSNPNLYWYRQAAGRGLQLLFYSVGIGQISSEVPQNLSASRPQDRQFILSSKKLLLSDSGFYLCAWRGTGVGTEAFFGQGTRLTVV.

The CDR3 here is CASSQGTMAGGLYNEQFF. CDR3 bases: TGCGCCAGCAGCCAAGGTACCATGGCGGGAGGACTCTACAATGAGCAGTTCTTC. The chain links TRBV4-1 to TRBJ2-1, with 8 nucleotides matching TRBD2. With 1 base clipped from V and 3 bases from J, the junction kept 11 bases outside the gene matches. The CDR3 contains 18 residues. The germline gives CDR1 MGHRA, CDR2 YSYEKL.

This clone has a single count. The rearrangement joins TRBV2 to TRBJ1-4; D is perhaps TRBD1 (5 bases). The germline V gene encodes CDR1 SNHLY and CDR2 FYNNEI. The CDR3 contains 15 residues. The V and J ends lost 2 bases and 2 bases respectively, with 9 bases between them. The CDR3 reads CASSERQGTNEKLFF. As DNA, the CDR3 is TGTGCCAGCAGTGAACGCCAGGGCACTAATGAAAAACTGTTTTTT.

The chain recombines TRBV6-5 with TRBJ2-7; 7 positions match TRBD1. This CDR3 spans 14 amino acids. The J segment lost 4 bases and the V segment lost 0 bases, leaving 3 bases of the junction unmatched. The germline gives CDR1 MNHEY, CDR2 SVGAGI. CDR3 nucleotides: TGTGCCAGCAGTTACTCAGGACAGGATTACGAGCAGTACTTC. Its translation is CASSYSGQDYEQYF.

The gene calls are TRBV5-1 and TRBJ2-5; possible D gene TRBD2, 5 bases. There are 14 residues in the CDR3. Germline lookup yields CDR1 SGHRS and CDR2 YFSETQ. The V end lost 0 bases, the J end lost 7 bases, and 13 bases lay between the germline ends. The DNA of the CDR3 is TGCGCCAGCAGCTTGGAGGGAGCTCTCGGGACCCAGTACTTC. This encodes CASSLEGALGTQYF. Drawing the rest from reference TRBV5-1 and TRBJ2-5, the complete variable domain is KAGVTQTPRYLIKTRGQQVTLSCSPISGHRSVSWYQQTPGQGLQFLFEYFSETQRNKGNFPGRFSGRQFSNSRSEMNVSTLELGDSALYLCASSLEGALGTQYFGPGTRLLVL.

The rearrangement joins TRBV4-1 to TRBJ2-3; TRBD2 matches at 9 bases. The length of the CDR3 is 16 residues. With 4 bases clipped from V and 2 bases from J, the junction kept 7 bases outside the gene matches. Germline CDR1 is MGHRA and CDR2 is YSYEKL. The CDR3 DNA sequence: TGCGCCAGCAGCCCACTGCCGGGACTAGCCACAGATACGCAGTATTTT. Encoded protein: CASSPLPGLATDTQYF.

The V and J genes are TRBV4-1 and TRBJ2-7; 9 bases are shared with TRBD1. CDR1 MGHRA and CDR2 YSYEKL come from the germline V gene. The CDR3 loop spans 16 amino acids. V trimming: 3 bases; J trimming: 0 bases; junction bases outside the gene matches: 6. The CDR3 DNA reads as TGCGCCAGCAGCCAGGTACAGGGGGCCCTCTCCTACGAGCAGTACTTC. Translated: CASSQVQGALSYEQYF.

This clone was detected once. This chain connects TRBV28 to TRBJ2-7, with TRBD1 identical over 8 bases. The CDR3 sequence is 15 residues long. The germline gives CDR1 MDHEN, CDR2 SYDVKM. V shed 5 bases, J shed 0 bases, and the junction held 6 bases outside the gene matches. Written as DNA, the CDR3 is TGTGCCAGCAGTCCTACAGGGGGATCCTCCTACGAGCAGTACTTC. Translating gives CASSPTGGSSYEQYF.

The chain has TRBV11-2 and TRBJ2-2, with D possibly matching TRBD2 (6 bases). The V gene lost 5 bases and the J gene lost 6 bases, with 19 bases spanning the gap. The germline gives CDR1 SGHAT, CDR2 FQNNGV. The CDR3 totals 16 residues. CDR3 loop: CASSDPGRGLAGELFF. The CDR3 DNA reads as TGTGCCAGCAGCGACCCAGGTCGGGGGTTGGCCGGGGAGCTGTTTTTT.

J is TRBJ2-1 and V is TRBV7-6; 10 bases map to TRBD1. CDR1 is SGHVS, CDR2 FNYEAQ, per germline. CDR3 length: 14 residues. J gave up 6 bases and V 3 bases, and 2 bases lay outside the gene matches. CDR3: CASSLGTGVNEQFF. Here the CDR3 DNA reads TGTGCCAGCAGCTTGGGGACAGGGGTCAATGAGCAGTTCTTC.

This clone was picked up one time. The gene calls are TRBV5-6 and TRBJ1-2, with D unclear. Germline CDR1 reads SGHDT; CDR2 reads YYEEEE. Deletions cut 4 bases from V and 5 bases from J, with 9 bases between. CDR3 length: 12 residues. CDR3 coding DNA: TGTGCCAGCAGCACGGACGGGTATGGCTACACCTTC. Its translation is CASSTDGYGYTF.

This clone was seen a single time. This chain links TRBV7-3 with TRBJ2-2; the match to TRBD1 covers 7 bases. The ends lost 3 bases at V and 7 bases at J; junction bases unmatched: 11. CDR1 SGHTA and CDR2 FQGTGA come from the germline V gene. The CDR3 covers 16 residues. The CDR3 DNA reads as TGTGCCAGCAGCTTCGATCCCACAGGGGCAATCGGGGAGCTGTTTTTT. Residues: CASSFDPTGAIGELFF.

The chain is built from TRBV14 and TRBJ2-7; D uncertain. Germline V gene sequence: CDR1 SGHDN, CDR2 FVKESK. Trimming removed 0 bases from V and 1 base from J, with 7 bases in between. The CDR3 is made up of 14 amino acids. This CDR3 reads CASSQDLGSYEQYF. CDR3 DNA sequence: TGTGCCAGCAGCCAAGATCTCGGGTCCTACGAGCAGTACTTC.

The chain recombines TRBV2 with TRBJ2-1, with 12 positions matching TRBD2. V was clipped by 4 bases and J by 4 bases; unmatched bases: 17. Germline lookup yields CDR1 SNHLY and CDR2 FYNNEI. The CDR3 has 20 residues. CDR3 DNA sequence: TGTGCCAGCAGTGGGAACCTAAGGATGACTAGCGGGAGTGGGTACAATGAGCAGTTCTTC. This gives the protein CASSGNLRMTSGSGYNEQFF.

This rearrangement joins TRBV7-2 to TRBJ2-3; TRBD1 matches at 9 bases. This CDR3 spans 15 amino acids. CDR1 is SGHTA and CDR2 is FQGNSA in the germline V gene. The V segment lost 8 bases and the J segment 0 bases; nucleotides outside the gene matches: 6. The CDR3 reads CASGSGTGSTDTQYF. The DNA of the CDR3 is TGTGCCAGCGGCTCGGGGACAGGGAGCACAGATACGCAGTATTTT.

This clone showed up just once. The chain recombines TRBV13 with TRBJ1-1, with D possibly being TRBD1 (6 bases). The CDR3 runs to 15 residues. Germline CDR1 is PRHDT and CDR2 is FYEKMQ (reference sequence). V lost 1 base to trimming and J lost 0 bases, with 9 bases between them. This chain's CDR3 is CASSLEGGVNTEAFF. In nucleotides, the CDR3 is TGTGCCAGCAGCTTAGAGGGGGGTGTGAACACTGAAGCTTTCTTT.

V gene TRBV28 combines with J gene TRBJ2-7; possible D gene TRBD1, 6 bases. Germline values: CDR1 MDHEN, CDR2 SYDVKM. The CDR3 loop spans 16 amino acids. Trimming stripped 4 bases from V and 3 bases from J, with 19 bases between. The CDR3 DNA reads TGTGCCAGCAGTTCCAGGACAGCAGGGGCAGTCTACGAGCAGTACTTC. Protein sequence: CASSSRTAGAVYEQYF.

The chain is built from TRBV5-5 and TRBJ2-7; D might be TRBD1 or TRBD2, each matching 5 bases. V lost 3 bases and J 2 bases, leaving 9 bases between the germline ends. In germline, CDR1 is SGHKS, CDR2 YYEKEE (reference sequence). The CDR3 totals 13 residues. The CDR3 reads CASSWDGTYEQYF. The DNA of the CDR3 is TGTGCCAGCAGCTGGGACGGCACCTACGAGCAGTACTTC. Combining the CDR3 with reference TRBV5-5 and TRBJ2-7 gives the whole variable domain DAGVTQSPTHLIKTRGQQVTLRCSPISGHKSVSWYQQVLGQGPQFIFQYYEKEERGRGNFPDRFSARQFPNYSSELNVNALLLGDSALYLCASSWDGTYEQYFGPGTRLTVT.